Here is one T cell receptor beta chain with its context. Its target is unknown. The germline V gene has CDR1 SGHRS and CDR2 YFSETQ. V lost 4 bases and J lost 7, with 17 bases in between. The CDR3 totals 15 residues. The data stem from a study of cytomegalovirus exposure and HLA in healthy donors. Notes on the study in general: In an earlier analysis, most TCR beta V segments were productive about 87% or about 30% of the time. Across donors, sequencing depth was assumed by presence/absence analyses to be roughly uniform.

60 Vbeta and 13 Jbeta primers were used in PCR. Per the original methods: A later analysis tallied tens of millions of unique TCR beta chains, about 12 million of them shared. Here immunoSEQ multiplex PCR was the method, and the copy in TCRdb shows in-frame clones only, minus some. The V and J calls and the clone size are those of that table, but D and trimming were determined from the DNA. The data show under 200,000 clones, roughly 85% seen once. The genes are TRBV5-1 and TRBJ1-4; D call uncertain. The sequenced material came from PBMCs. This receptor was obtained from a young man in good health and CMV-seropositive. The CDR3, as DNA: TGCGCCAGCAGCCCAGTCGGGGATAGGTCTGAAAAACTGTTTTTT. Residues: CASSPVGDRSEKLFF.